Listed here is a single T cell receptor (beta chain). Its antigen remains unidentified. Each and every patient relapsed after autologous stem cell transplantation, and patients got differing brentuximab vedotin exposure. This specimen belongs to a study of PD-1 blockade in classical Hodgkin lymphoma. At the level of the study: With a 2-week interval, patients received intravenous nivolumab at 3 mg/kg.

Only in-frame clones appear in the TCRdb table, and some are missing; sequencing was by immunoSEQ multiplex PCR. The table lists 45,000 or so clones, almost 90% of them singletons. This CDR3 has 14 amino acids. V was cut by 3 bases and J by 4 bases, with 13 bases left in between. Germline lookup yields CDR1 SGDLS and CDR2 YYNGEE. Study-wide results and limits: Newly diagnosed patients had diversity similar to the baseline diversity of complete responders.

This receptor was taken from a human donor with classical Hodgkin lymphoma. This sample comprised peripheral blood mononuclear cells (PBMCs), obtained at baseline. This rearrangement joins TRBV9 to TRBJ1-1; D unresolved. In DNA form, the CDR3 reads TGTGCCAGCAGCGCGGCTCAGCTGGGCACTGAAGCTTTCTTT. Its protein product is CASSAAQLGTEAFF.